One and the same sample provided the 8 T cell receptor beta chains below, sequenced in a study of blood T cell repertoires in COVID-19. Repertoires were generated with immunoSEQ multiplex PCR, while TCRdb's copy carries only in-frame clones and drops some. The table includes about 170,000 clones, around 85% detected once. The sequenced material came from peripheral blood. These receptors were taken from a man in his 60s who had recovered from COVID-19.

The rearrangement links TRBV7-3 to TRBJ2-3; 11 positions agree with TRBD2. Germline lookup yields CDR1 SGHTA and CDR2 FQGTGA. V was pared by 5 bases and J by 2 bases, with 6 bases of the junction left unmatched. The CDR3 is made up of 16 amino acids. The CDR3 DNA is TGTGCCAGCAGCCCAGGGACTAGCGGATTCACAGATACGCAGTATTTT. Translation: CASSPGTSGFTDTQYF.

This clone has a single count. This chain uses TRBV19 with TRBJ2-2; TRBD2 matches at 7 bases. Germline CDR1 is LNHDA and CDR2 is SQIVND (reference sequence). V gave up 4 bases and J gave up 5 bases; unmatched junction bases: 10. The CDR3 has 16 amino acids. For the CDR3, the DNA is TGTGCCAGTAGTACACAGCAGGGACTAAGAACCGGGGAGCTGTTTTTT. Protein sequence: CASSTQQGLRTGELFF. Looking up the rest from reference TRBV19 and TRBJ2-2 gives the full variable domain: DGGITQSPKYLFRKEGQNVTLSCEQNLNHDAMYWYRQDPGQGLRLIYYSQIVNDFQKGDIAEGYSVSREKKESFPLTVTSAQKNPTAFYLCASSTQQGLRTGELFFGEGSRLTVL.

The chain is built from TRBV5-1 and TRBJ1-4; TRBD1 matches at 10 bases. The CDR3 runs to 16 residues. J lost 4 bases, V lost 4 bases, and 7 bases had no gene match. CDR1 SGHRS and CDR2 YFSETQ come from the germline V gene. The CDR3 here is CASSRGQGSGNEKLFF. CDR3 nucleotide sequence: TGCGCCAGCAGCAGGGGACAGGGGTCGGGTAATGAAAAACTGTTTTTT.

The V call is TRBV7-8, the J call TRBJ2-2, with 8 bases that match TRBD1. V shed 1 base and J 5 bases; nucleotides not matched to a gene: 3. This CDR3 comprises 15 residues. Germline V gives CDR1 SGHVS, CDR2 FQNEAQ. In DNA, the CDR3 is TGTGCCAGCAGCTTAGGACAGGGGCGGACCGGGGAGCTGTTTTTT. Amino acids: CASSLGQGRTGELFF.

The chain employs TRBV7-9 and TRBJ1-5; D call uncertain. The CDR3 spans 16 residues. CDR1 is SEHNR, CDR2 FQNEAQ, per germline (reference sequence). V lost 5 bases to trimming and J lost 7 bases, with 21 bases between them. CDR3 nucleotides: TGTGCCAGCAGCCGTGGTTCGACTGGTTCTCGGCAGCCCCAGCATTTT. Translated: CASSRGSTGSRQPQHF.

This chain connects TRBV27 to TRBJ2-2; the match to TRBD2 covers 9 bases. Germline trimming cut 6 bases from V and 6 bases from J; bases unmatched to any gene: 5. CDR3 length: 14 amino acids. Germline assignment: CDR1 MNHEY and CDR2 SMNVEV (reference sequence). DNA for the CDR3: TGTGCCAGCAGCCAGCGGGGGGAATCCGGGGAGCTGTTTTTT. As protein: CASSQRGESGELFF.

The chain uses TRBV5-1 and TRBJ2-1; 8 bases fit TRBD2. The ends lost 4 bases at V and 4 bases at J; junction bases unmatched: 10. The CDR3 sequence is 16 residues long. Germline-derived CDR1 and CDR2 are SGHRS and YFSETQ. CDR3 residues: CASSLLERGRYNEQFF. The CDR3 nucleotides read TGCGCCAGCAGCCTGCTGGAGCGGGGGCGTTACAATGAGCAGTTCTTC. The full variable domain, its missing parts supplied by reference TRBV5-1 and TRBJ2-1, is KAGVTQTPRYLIKTRGQQVTLSCSPISGHRSVSWYQQTPGQGLQFLFEYFSETQRNKGNFPGRFSGRQFSNSRSEMNVSTLELGDSALYLCASSLLERGRYNEQFFGPGTRLTVL.

The gene calls are TRBV9 and TRBJ1-5; possibly TRBD1 for D (5 bases). Trimming removed 0 bases at V and 4 bases at J, with 8 bases between. CDR1 and CDR2 (germline): SGDLS, YYNGEE. The CDR3 contains 14 residues. CDR3 nucleotide sequence: TGTGCCAGCAGCGTAGCTGGGGGGAATCAGCCCCAGCATTTT. It codes for CASSVAGGNQPQHF.